This T cell receptor beta chain was recovered during a study of memory CD4+ T cells and cytomegalovirus serostatus. Findings and caveats of the study: Of approximately 160 reported CMV TCRbeta sequences, some 67 were found in memory CD4+ repertoires. The CMV-associated TCR signature appears largely within the CD4+ memory repertoire.

Assay: immunoSEQ multiplex PCR; the TCRdb copy retains only in-frame clones and omits some. The data hold 45,000 or so clones, with 75% to 85% observed a single time. Single viable CD3+CD4+CD8-CD45RO+ cells were sorted as the memory CD4+ T cells. The CDR3 is 14 residues long. The V gene's germline CDR1 is MNHEY and CDR2 SMNVEV (reference sequence). Trimming stripped 8 bases from V and 6 bases from J, with 19 bases between. A note on this clone: The antigen is not known.

The J gene is TRBJ1-2, the V gene TRBV27, with TRBD1 as a possible D gene (5 bases). The sequenced sample was memory CD4+ T cells from blood. This receptor was obtained from an adult in good health and CMV-seronegative. The CDR3 reads CASGLSGGADGYTF. DNA of the CDR3: TGTGCCAGCGGATTATCGGGAGGGGCGGATGGCTACACCTTC.